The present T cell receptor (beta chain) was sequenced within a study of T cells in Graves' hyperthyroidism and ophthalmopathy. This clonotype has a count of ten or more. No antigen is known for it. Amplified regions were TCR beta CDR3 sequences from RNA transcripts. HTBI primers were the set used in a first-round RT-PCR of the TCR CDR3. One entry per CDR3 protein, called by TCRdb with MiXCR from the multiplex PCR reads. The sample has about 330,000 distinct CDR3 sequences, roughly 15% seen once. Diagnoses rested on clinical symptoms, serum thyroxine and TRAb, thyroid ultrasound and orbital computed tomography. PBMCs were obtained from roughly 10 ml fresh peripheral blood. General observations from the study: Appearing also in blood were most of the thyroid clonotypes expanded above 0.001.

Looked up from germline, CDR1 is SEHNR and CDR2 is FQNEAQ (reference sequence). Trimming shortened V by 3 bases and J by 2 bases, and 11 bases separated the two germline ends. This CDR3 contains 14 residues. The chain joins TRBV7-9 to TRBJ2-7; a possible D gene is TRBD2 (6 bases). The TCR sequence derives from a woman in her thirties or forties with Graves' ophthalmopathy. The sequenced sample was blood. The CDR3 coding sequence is TGTGCCAGCAGCTTTGATGGGGGGACCTACGAGCAGTACTTC. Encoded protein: CASSFDGGTYEQYF.